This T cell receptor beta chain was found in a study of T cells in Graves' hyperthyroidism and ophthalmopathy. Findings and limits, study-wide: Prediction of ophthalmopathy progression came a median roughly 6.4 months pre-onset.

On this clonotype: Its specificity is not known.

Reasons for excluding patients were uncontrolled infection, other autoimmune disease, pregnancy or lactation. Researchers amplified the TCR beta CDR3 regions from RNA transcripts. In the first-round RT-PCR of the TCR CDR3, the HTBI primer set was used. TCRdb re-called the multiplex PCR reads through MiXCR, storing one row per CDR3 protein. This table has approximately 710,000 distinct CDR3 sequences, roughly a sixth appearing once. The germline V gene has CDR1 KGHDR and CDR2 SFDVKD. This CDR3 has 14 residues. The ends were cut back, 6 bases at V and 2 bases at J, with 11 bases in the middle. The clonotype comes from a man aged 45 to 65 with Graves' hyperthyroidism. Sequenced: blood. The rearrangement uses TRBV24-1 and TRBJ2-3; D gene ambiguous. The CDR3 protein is CATSNSASTDTQYF. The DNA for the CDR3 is TGTGCCACCAGTAATTCCGCTTCCACAGATACGCAGTATTTT.